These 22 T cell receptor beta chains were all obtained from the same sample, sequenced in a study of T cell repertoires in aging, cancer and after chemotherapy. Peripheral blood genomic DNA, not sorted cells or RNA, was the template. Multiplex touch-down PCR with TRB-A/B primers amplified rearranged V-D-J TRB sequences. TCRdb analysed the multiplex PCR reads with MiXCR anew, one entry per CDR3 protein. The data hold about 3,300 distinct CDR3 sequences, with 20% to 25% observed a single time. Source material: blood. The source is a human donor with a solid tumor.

The CDR3 sequence is CASSGGRSYEQYF. CDR3 coding DNA: TGTGCCAGCTCGGGGGGTCGCTCCTACGAGCAGTACTTC. V usage is TRBV18 and J usage is TRBJ2-7; possible D gene TRBD2, 6 bases. Trimming pared 6 bases from V and 0 bases from J, leaving 9 bases between. In germline, CDR1 is KGHSH, CDR2 LQKENI. This CDR3 contains 13 residues.

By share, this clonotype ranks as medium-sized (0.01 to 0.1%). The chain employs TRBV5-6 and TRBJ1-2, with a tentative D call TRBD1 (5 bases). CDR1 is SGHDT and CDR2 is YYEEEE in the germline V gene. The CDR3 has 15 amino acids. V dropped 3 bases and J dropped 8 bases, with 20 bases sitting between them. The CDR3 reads CASSSGPIGTGGYTF. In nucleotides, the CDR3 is TGTGCCAGCAGCTCAGGCCCAATCGGGACGGGCGGCTACACCTTC. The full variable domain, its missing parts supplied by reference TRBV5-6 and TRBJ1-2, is DAGVTQSPTHLIKTRGQQVTLRCSPKSGHDTVSWYQQALGQGPQFIFQYYEEEERQRGNFPDRFSGHQFPNYSSELNVNALLLGDSALYLCASSSGPIGTGGYTFGSGTRLTVV.

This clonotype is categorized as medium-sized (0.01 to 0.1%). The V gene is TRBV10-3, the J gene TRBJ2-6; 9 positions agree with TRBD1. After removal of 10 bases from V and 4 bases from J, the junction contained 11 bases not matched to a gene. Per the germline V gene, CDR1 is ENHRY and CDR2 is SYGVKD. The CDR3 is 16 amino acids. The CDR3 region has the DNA TGTGCCACCCCGGGACAGGGCATTTCGGGGGCCAACGTCCTGACTTTC. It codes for CATPGQGISGANVLTF.

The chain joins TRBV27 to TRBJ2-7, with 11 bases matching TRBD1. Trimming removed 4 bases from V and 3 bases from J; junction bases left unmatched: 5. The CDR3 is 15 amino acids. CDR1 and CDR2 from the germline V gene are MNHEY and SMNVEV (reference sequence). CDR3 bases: TGTGCCAGCAGTTCCTGGACAGGGGGCGACTACGAGCAGTACTTC. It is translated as CASSSWTGGDYEQYF.

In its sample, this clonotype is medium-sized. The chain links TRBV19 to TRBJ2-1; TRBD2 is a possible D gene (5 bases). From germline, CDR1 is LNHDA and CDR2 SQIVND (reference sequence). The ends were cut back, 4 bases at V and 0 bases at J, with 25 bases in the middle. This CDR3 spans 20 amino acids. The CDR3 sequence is CASSTPGLAGVIGSYNEQFF. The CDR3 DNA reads TGTGCCAGTAGTACCCCGGGCCTTGCCGGGGTAATTGGCTCCTACAATGAGCAGTTCTTC.

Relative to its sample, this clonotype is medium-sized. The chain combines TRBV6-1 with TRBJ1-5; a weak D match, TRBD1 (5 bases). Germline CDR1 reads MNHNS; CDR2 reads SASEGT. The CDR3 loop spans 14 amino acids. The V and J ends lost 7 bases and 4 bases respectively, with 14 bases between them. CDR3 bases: TGTGCCAGCATATGGGGGGGTGGAAATCAGCCCCAGCATTTT. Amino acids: CASIWGGGNQPQHF.

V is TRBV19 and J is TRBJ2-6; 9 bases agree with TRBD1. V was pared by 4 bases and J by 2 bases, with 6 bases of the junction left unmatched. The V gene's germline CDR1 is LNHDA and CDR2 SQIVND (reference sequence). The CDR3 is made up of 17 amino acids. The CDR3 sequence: CASSTTGGRAGANVLTF. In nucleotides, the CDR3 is TGTGCCAGTAGTACGACAGGGGGTCGAGCTGGGGCCAACGTCCTGACTTTC.

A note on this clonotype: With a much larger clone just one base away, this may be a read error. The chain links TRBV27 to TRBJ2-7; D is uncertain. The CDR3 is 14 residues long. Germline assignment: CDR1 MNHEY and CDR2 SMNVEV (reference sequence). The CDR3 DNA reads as TGTGCCAGCAGTTTAGCGGAGAACTCCTACGAGCAGTGCTTC. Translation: CASSLAENSYEQCF.

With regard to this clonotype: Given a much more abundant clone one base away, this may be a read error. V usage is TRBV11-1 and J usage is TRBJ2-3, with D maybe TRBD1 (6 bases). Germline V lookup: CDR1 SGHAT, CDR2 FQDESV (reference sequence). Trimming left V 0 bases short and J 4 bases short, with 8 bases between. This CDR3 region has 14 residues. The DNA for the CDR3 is TGTGCCAGCAGCTTAGCGGGGGCCCCAGATACGCAGTATTTT. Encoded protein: CASSLAGAPDTQYF.

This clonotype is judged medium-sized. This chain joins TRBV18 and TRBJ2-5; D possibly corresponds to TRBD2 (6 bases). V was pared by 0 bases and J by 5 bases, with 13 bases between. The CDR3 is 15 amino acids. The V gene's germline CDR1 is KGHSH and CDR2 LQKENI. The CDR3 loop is CASSPPSGAGETQYF. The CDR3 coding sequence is TGTGCCAGCTCACCACCATCGGGAGCCGGCGAGACCCAGTACTTC.

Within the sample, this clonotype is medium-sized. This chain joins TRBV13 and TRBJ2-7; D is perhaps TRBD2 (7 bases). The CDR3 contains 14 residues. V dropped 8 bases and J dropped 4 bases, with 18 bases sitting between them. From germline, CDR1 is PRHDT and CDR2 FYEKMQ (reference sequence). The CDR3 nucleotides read TGTGCCAGCCGAGCTGAGGGGGGGCAGTACGAGCAGTACTTC. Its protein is CASRAEGGQYEQYF.

DNA of the CDR3: TGTGCCAGCAGTGCGAGGGGGCTCAAATCTGGCTACACCTTC. Translation gives CASSARGLKSGYTF. This chain connects TRBV6-1 to TRBJ1-2, with 7 bases that match TRBD1. Germline loops: CDR1 MNHNS, CDR2 SASEGT. The CDR3 runs 14 residues. The junction had 9 bases not matched to a gene; V was cut back by 4 bases and J by 7 bases.

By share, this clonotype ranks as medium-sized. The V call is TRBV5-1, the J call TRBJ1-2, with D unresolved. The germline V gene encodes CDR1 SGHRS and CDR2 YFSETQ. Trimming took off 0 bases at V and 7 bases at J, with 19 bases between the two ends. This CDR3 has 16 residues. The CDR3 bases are TGCGCCAGCAGCTTGGCCGCAGGACCTAGTCGTGGTGGCTACACCTTC. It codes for CASSLAAGPSRGGYTF.

The CDR3: CASSYGRGYTDTQYF. The CDR3 DNA follows: TGTGCCAGCAGTTACGGCCGGGGGTACACAGATACGCAGTATTTT. The chain uses TRBV6-5 and TRBJ2-3, with D maybe TRBD2 (6 bases). Trimming removed 2 bases at V and 2 bases at J, with 11 bases between. The CDR3 extends over 15 amino acids. CDR1 is MNHEY and CDR2 is SVGAGI in the germline V gene.

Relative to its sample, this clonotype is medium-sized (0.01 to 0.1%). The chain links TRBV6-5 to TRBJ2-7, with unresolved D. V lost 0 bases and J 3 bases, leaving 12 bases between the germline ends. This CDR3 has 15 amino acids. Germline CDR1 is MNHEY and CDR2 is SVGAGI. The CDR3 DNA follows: TGTGCCAGCAGTTACTCGATAGTTTCAGGCTACGAGCAGTACTTC. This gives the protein CASSYSIVSGYEQYF.

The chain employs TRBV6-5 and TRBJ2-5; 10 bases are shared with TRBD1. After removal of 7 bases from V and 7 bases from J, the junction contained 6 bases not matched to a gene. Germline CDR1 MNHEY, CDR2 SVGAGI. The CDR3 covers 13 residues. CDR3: CASTPGQGVTQYF. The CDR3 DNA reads TGTGCCAGCACTCCAGGACAGGGGGTGACCCAGTACTTC.

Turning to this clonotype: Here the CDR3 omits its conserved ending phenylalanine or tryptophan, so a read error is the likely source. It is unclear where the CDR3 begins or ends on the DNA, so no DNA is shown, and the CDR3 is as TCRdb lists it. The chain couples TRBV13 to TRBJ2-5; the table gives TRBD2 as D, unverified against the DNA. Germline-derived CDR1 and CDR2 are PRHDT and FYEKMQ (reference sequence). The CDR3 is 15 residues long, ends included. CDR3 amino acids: CASSPTGGGPRDPVL.

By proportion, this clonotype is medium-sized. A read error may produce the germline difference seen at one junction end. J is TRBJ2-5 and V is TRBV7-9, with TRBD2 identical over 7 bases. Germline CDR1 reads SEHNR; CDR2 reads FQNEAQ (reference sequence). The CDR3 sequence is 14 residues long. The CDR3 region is CASSPPGGGLTSTF. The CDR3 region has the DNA TGTGCCAGCAGCCCCCCGGGGGGAGGGTTAACCTCCACCTTC.

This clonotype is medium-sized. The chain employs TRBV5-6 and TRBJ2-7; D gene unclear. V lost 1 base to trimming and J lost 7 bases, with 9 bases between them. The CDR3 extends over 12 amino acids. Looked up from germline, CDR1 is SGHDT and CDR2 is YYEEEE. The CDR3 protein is CASSLSSKEQYF. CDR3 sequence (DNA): TGTGCCAGCAGCTTGTCCTCGAAAGAGCAGTACTTC.

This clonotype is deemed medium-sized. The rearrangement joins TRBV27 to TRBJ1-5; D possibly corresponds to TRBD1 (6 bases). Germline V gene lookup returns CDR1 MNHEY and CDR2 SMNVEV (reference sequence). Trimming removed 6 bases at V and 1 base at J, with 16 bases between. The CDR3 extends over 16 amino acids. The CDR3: CASRIAAGASNQPQHF. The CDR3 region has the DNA TGTGCCAGCAGAATCGCCGCGGGGGCGAGCAATCAGCCCCAGCATTTT.

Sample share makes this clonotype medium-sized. The CDR3 bases are TGTGCCAGCAGTTACTCGGGCTACCCGGAGGAGACCCAGTACTTC. The encoded protein is CASSYSGYPEETQYF. This rearrangement joins TRBV6-2 or TRBV6-3 to TRBJ2-5; D remains ambiguous. The V gene lost 0 bases and the J gene lost 5 bases, with 13 bases spanning the gap. CDR3 size: 15 residues. Germline loops: CDR1 MNHEY, CDR2 SVGEGT.

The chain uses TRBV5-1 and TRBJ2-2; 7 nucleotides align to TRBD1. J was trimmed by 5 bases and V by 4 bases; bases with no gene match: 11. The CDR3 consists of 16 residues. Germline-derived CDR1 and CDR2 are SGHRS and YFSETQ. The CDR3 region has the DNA TGCGCCAGCAGCCCGAGACAGGGTAGTTTAACCGGGGAGCTGTTTTTT. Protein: CASSPRQGSLTGELFF.